The rows below give T cell receptor beta chains drawn from one sample of a study of low-dose radiotherapy and immunotherapy resistance in tumors. TCRdb passed the reads through MiXCR, listing each CDR3 protein once. The sample yields tens of thousands of distinct CDR3 sequences, less than 30% seen once. The sample was PBMCs, taken before treatment. These receptor sequences come from a male donor with rectosigmoid adenocarcinoma. CDR3s include the opening cysteine and the closing phenylalanine or tryptophan. The D gene is left open where the match is weak. Only some rows state a clone size, as once, few, many or a class for expanded clones.

abundance	v_gene	j_gene	d_gene	CDR3aa	CDR3nt
many	TRBV28	TRBJ1-1	TRBD1	CASVERGRGNTEAFF	TGTGCCAGCGTAGAAAGGGGGCGGGGGAACACTGAAGCTTTCTTT
many	TRBV2	TRBJ2-7	-	CASSELAGPLTNEQYF	TGTGCCAGCAGTGAACTGGCCGGACCGTTAACCAACGAGCAGTACTTC
many	TRBV7-2	TRBJ1-6	TRBD1	CASSLRQGGSGNSPLHF	TGTGCCAGCAGCTTACGACAGGGGGGTTCGGGTAATTCACCCCTCCACTTT
-	TRBV4-3	TRBJ1-4	-	CASSQDTEKLFF	TGCGCCAGCAGCCAAGATACTGAAAAACTGTTTTTT
many	TRBV6-2/TRBV6-3	TRBJ2-1	TRBD2	CASSPSGLAGAEKFF	TGTGCCAGCAGTCCCTCGGGCCTAGCGGGAGCTGAGAAGTTCTTC
-	TRBV14	TRBJ1-2	-	CASSQETRWDGYTF	TGTGCCAGCAGCCAAGAAACCAGGTGGGATGGCTACACCTTC
many	TRBV30	TRBJ1-2	TRBD1	CAWGQGDGYTF	TGTGCCTGGGGACAGGGCGATGGCTACACCTTC
many	TRBV6-2/TRBV6-3	TRBJ2-1	TRBD1	CASTGQGGNEQFF	TGTGCCAGCACGGGACAGGGGGGCAATGAGCAGTTCTTC
many	TRBV11-2	TRBJ2-1	-	CASSLDRAQNEQFF	TGTGCCAGCAGCTTAGATCGGGCGCAGAATGAGCAGTTCTTC
-	TRBV28	TRBJ2-7	-	CASSLQGFGQYF	TGTGCCAGCTCTTTACAGGGTTTTGGGCAGTACTTC
medium-sized	TRBV6-2/TRBV6-3	TRBJ2-4	-	CASITGSFQNIQYF	TGTGCCAGCATCACCGGGAGTTTCCAAAACATTCAGTACTTC
many	TRBV12-3/TRBV12-4	TRBJ2-1	TRBD2	CASSSAIGLARQNEQFF	TGTGCCAGCAGTTCCGCAATCGGACTAGCCCGTCAAAATGAGCAGTTCTTC
many	TRBV12-3/TRBV12-4	TRBJ1-2	-	CASTGGRGYTF	TGTGCCAGCACCGGGGGGCGCGGCTACACCTTC
many	TRBV7-2	TRBJ1-2	-	CASSEGGKGYTF	TGTGCCAGCAGCGAGGGAGGCAAGGGCTACACCTTC
many	TRBV4-3	TRBJ1-6	-	CASSQARGSYNSPLHF	TGCGCCAGCAGCCAAGCACGGGGTAGCTATAATTCACCCCTCCACTTT
-	TRBV24-1	TRBJ2-1	TRBD2	CATSDAGTSGKNEQFF	TGTGCCACCAGTGATGCCGGGACTAGCGGGAAAAATGAGCAGTTCTTC
many	TRBV6-6	TRBJ1-3	-	CASSYSGASSGNTIYF	TGTGCCAGCAGTTACTCGGGGGCGAGCTCTGGAAACACCATATATTTT
many	TRBV29-1	TRBJ1-1	-	CSVRENTEAFF	TGCAGCGTCCGGGAGAACACTGAAGCTTTCTTT
-	TRBV2	TRBJ1-1	-	CASGRGENTEAFF	TGTGCCAGCGGACGAGGTGAGAACACTGAAGCTTTCTTT
many	TRBV6-2/TRBV6-3	TRBJ2-2	TRBD2	CASRKLGLAGVHSELFF	TGTGCCAGCAGGAAACTCGGACTAGCGGGAGTTCATTCGGAGCTGTTTTTT
many	TRBV6-2/TRBV6-3	TRBJ2-5	-	CASKQETQYF	TGTGCCAGCAAACAAGAGACCCAGTACTTC
many	TRBV6-2/TRBV6-3	TRBJ2-2	-	CASSLRREELFF	TGTGCCAGCTCTCTACGTCGAGAGGAGCTGTTTTTT
many	TRBV28	TRBJ2-1	-	CASSFRGGYNEQFF	TGTGCCAGCAGTTTCAGGGGAGGGTACAATGAGCAGTTCTTC
many	TRBV7-2	TRBJ2-7	TRBD2	CASSRGLAGAVLEQYF	TGTGCCAGCAGCCGAGGACTAGCGGGAGCAGTGCTCGAGCAGTACTTC
many	TRBV19	TRBJ2-1	-	CASSIDRGNEQFF	TGTGCCAGTAGTATAGATCGGGGCAATGAGCAGTTCTTC
few	TRBV6-2/TRBV6-3	TRBJ2-7	TRBD1	CASFPGQGVYEQYF	TGTGCCAGCTTCCCGGGACAGGGGGTTTACGAGCAGTACTTC
-	TRBV19	TRBJ1-5	TRBD1	CASSTYRDRYQPQHF	TGTGCCAGTAGTACCTACCGGGACAGATATCAGCCCCAGCATTTT
many	TRBV6-2/TRBV6-3	TRBJ2-1	-	CASSPTLSFFRGNEQFF	TGTGCCAGCAGCCCCACCCTAAGCTTTTTTCGAGGGAATGAGCAGTTCTTC
once	TRBV4-1	TRBJ2-5	-	CASSLDGLFQETQYF	TGCGCCAGCAGCCTAGACGGACTCTTCCAAGAGACCCAGTACTTC
-	TRBV13	TRBJ2-1	TRBD2	CASSSEYGLARNEQFF	TGTGCCAGCAGCTCAGAGTATGGACTAGCGCGGAATGAGCAGTTCTTC
many	TRBV21-1	TRBJ2-7	-	CASSKGEGSYEQYF	TGTGCCAGCAGCAAAGGAGAGGGATCCTACGAGCAGTACTTC
many	TRBV29-1	TRBJ2-3	-	CSVGRDTQYF	TGCAGCGTTGGGCGGGATACGCAGTATTTT
-	TRBV21-1	TRBJ2-7	-	CASSAIRGEYF	TGTGCCAGCAGCGCCATCAGGGGGGAGTACTTC
-	TRBV6-1	TRBJ2-1	-	CASSYWARRKSPNNEQFF	TGTGCCAGCAGTTACTGGGCCCGGAGGAAATCCCCCAACAATGAGCAGTTCTTC
-	TRBV9	TRBJ2-7	-	CASSVESRGEQYF	TGTGCCAGCAGCGTAGAGTCTCGGGGCGAGCAGTACTTC
many	TRBV29-1	TRBJ1-2	-	CSARTGLDYGYTF	TGCAGTGCTCGGACCGGTCTAGACTATGGCTACACCTTC
many	TRBV10-3	TRBJ2-7	TRBD1	CAISEDRVSYEQYF	TGTGCCATCAGTGAGGACAGGGTCTCCTACGAGCAGTACTTC
many	TRBV28	TRBJ2-7	TRBD1	CASSSGQGSNEQYF	TGTGCCAGCAGTTCGGGACAGGGGTCCAACGAGCAGTACTTC
many	TRBV6-2/TRBV6-3	TRBJ2-1	-	CASSYRPVGRRQFF	TGTGCCAGCAGTTACCGCCCCGTGGGGCGACGGCAGTTCTTC
-	TRBV28	TRBJ2-2	TRBD1	CASSPPGQRTGELFF	TGTGCCAGCAGTCCTCCGGGACAGCGGACCGGGGAGCTGTTTTTT
many	TRBV12-3/TRBV12-4	TRBJ2-7	-	CASSPGPRESYEQYF	TGTGCCAGCAGTCCCGGCCCCCGGGAATCCTACGAGCAGTACTTC
many	TRBV3-1	TRBJ2-2	TRBD2	CASSPSGLATNTGELFF	TGTGCCAGCAGCCCATCGGGACTAGCGACGAACACCGGGGAGCTGTTTTTT
-	TRBV9	TRBJ2-5	-	CASSAVGTPQETQYF	TGTGCCAGCAGCGCCGTGGGGACACCCCAAGAGACCCAGTACTTC
many	TRBV28	TRBJ1-3	-	CASSDLGSGNTIYF	TGTGCCAGCAGTGACCTCGGCTCTGGAAACACCATATATTTT